This passage covers 4 T cell receptor beta chains from one sample sequenced in a study of CD8+ T cells in alopecia areata. Isolated RNA was reverse transcribed into cDNA used as the sequencing template. Clones were read by immunoSEQ multiplex PCR, and TCRdb kept only the in-frame ones, dropping some. The record shows under 350,000 clones for this sample, with no singletons present. Sorting of pooled cutaneous lymph node cells used CD4, CD8alpha, NKG2D, NKG2ACE and other markers. Sequenced material: CD4+ T cells sorted from a lymph node. The receptors were sampled from a C3H/HeJ mouse with alopecia areata. MHC haplotype of the strain: H2-k.

The sample holds many counts of this clone. Here the gene names and germline are mouse. The read ends 4 residues shy of where the CDR3 ends; the end is completed using the germline J gene. V and J are TRBV14 and TRBJ2-7; D perhaps matches TRBD1 (5 bases). The V gene lost 3 bases and the J gene lost 0 bases, with 7 bases spanning the gap. The germline gives CDR1 SGHDT, CDR2 FRDEAV. The CDR3 extends over 13 amino acids. The CDR3 sequence: CASSSGSSYEQYF. The sequenced CDR3 bases are TGTGCCAGCAGTTCAGGGAGCTCCTAT.

Regarding this clone: The germline and genes are mouse ones. Sequencing ends 4 residues short of the CDR3 end; the germline J gene provides the rest. Other nucleotide sequences in the sample specify the same CDR3. The chain links TRBV13-3 to TRBJ2-3, with 9 bases matching TRBD1. CDR3 length equals 15 residues. The V gene's germline CDR1 is NNHDY and CDR2 SYVADS. The V and J ends lost 4 bases and 0 bases, in that order; junction bases with no gene match: 3. CDR3 region: CASSPDRGSAETLYF. The CDR3 DNA, read in part, is TGTGCCAGCAGTCCTGACAGGGGGAGTGCAGAA.

As concerns this clone: The genes and germline here are from mouse. The read stops 4 residues short of the end of the CDR3; the missing end is completed from the germline J gene. This chain uses TRBV13-2 with TRBJ2-1; 9 nucleotides align to TRBD2. CDR3 length: 14 amino acids. V shed 9 bases, J shed 3 bases, and the junction held 7 bases outside the gene matches. Germline CDR1 NNHNN, CDR2 SYGAGS (reference sequence). The CDR3 sequence is CATNHWGVYAEQFF. The covered CDR3 bases are TGTGCCACTAACCACTGGGGGGTCTATGCT.

On this clone: The genes and germline here are from mouse. The observed sequence ends 4 residues before the CDR3 terminus, with the missing tail filled in from the germline J gene. V usage is TRBV1 and J usage is TRBJ2-3, with TRBD1 identical over 8 bases. V lost 0 bases to trimming and J lost 3 bases; unmatched junction nucleotides: 2. Looked up from germline, CDR1 is NSQYPW and CDR2 is LRSPGD (reference sequence). The CDR3 consists of 15 residues. The CDR3 bases that were read are TGCACCTGCAGTGCAGAGGACAGGGCCGCAGAA. It translates to CTCSAEDRAAE. The entire CDR3 protein reads CTCSAEDRAAETLYF.